The entry below gives a single T cell receptor (beta chain) sequence along with its context. Coverage ceases 3 residues before the CDR3 finishes, and the germline J gene fills in the end. The CDR3 is made up of 16 amino acids. Deletions cut 0 bases from V and 2 bases from J, with 12 bases between. The data were produced by immunoSEQ multiplex PCR, yet TCRdb's version contains in-frame clones alone and is incomplete. This record lists about 81,000 clones, none seen once only, and the top ten clones contain about 0.8%. The data belong to a study of T cell clonality in common variable immunodeficiency. Material: peripheral blood mononuclear cells. This chain connects TRBV5-3 to TRBJ1-5; a weak D match, TRBD1 (6 bases). TRBV5-3 is noted as an ORF with a role that remains uncertain. The TCR sequence derives from a person between 18 and 75 years old in good health. The CDR3 loop reads CARSLAQGGGNQPQHF. The sequenced CDR3 bases are TGTGCCAGAAGCTTGGCACAGGGAGGAGGCAATCAGCCC.